This T cell receptor (beta chain) was retrieved from a study of response to subunit inactivated influenza vaccine. In its sample, this clonotype was seen a few times. MiXCR, run by TCRdb on the RT-PCR reads, gives a single entry per CDR3 protein. The data hold 150,000 to 200,000 distinct CDR3 sequences, with around 12% observed a single time. In germline, CDR1 is SGHAT, CDR2 FQNNGV. V shed 5 bases and J 0 bases; nucleotides not matched to a gene: 11. This CDR3 is 18 amino acids long. These data were also filed under a second study, of T cells expressing NK-cell markers. That paper adds: In generating TCR beta cDNA, 5'RACE template switching with UMIs was used. The study drew TCR beta repertoires from sorted CD3+CD56+NKG2C+, CD3+CD56+NKG2C- and CD3+CD56-NKG2C+ T cells.

The material sequenced was CD8+ T cells sorted from PBMCs, taken roughly 12 days after vaccination. This sequence was found in a man in his forties or fifties who received an inactivated influenza vaccine. The rearrangement links TRBV11-2 to TRBJ2-1; 9 bases are shared with TRBD2. CDR3 DNA sequence: TGTGCCAGCAGCACGACGAGACTAGCGGTGACCTCCTACAATGAGCAGTTCTTC. This codes for CASSTTRLAVTSYNEQFF. Complete variable domain (other parts from reference TRBV11-2 and TRBJ2-1): EAGVAQSPRYKIIEKRQSVAFWCNPISGHATLYWYQQILGQGPKLLIQFQNNGVVDDSQLPKDRFSAERLKGVDSTLKIQPAKLEDSAVYLCASSTTRLAVTSYNEQFFGPGTRLTVL.